This T cell receptor beta chain was recovered during a study of OX40 agonist ivuxolimab in advanced cancers. A remark on this clone: Its antigen is undetermined.

Cycle 7 day 1, cycle 4 day 1, and baseline were the timepoints at which blood was sampled. Notes on the study in general: In the 0.1 to 3.0 mg/kg range, CD4+ and CD8+ blood T cells had expanded clonally by week 6.

The CDR3 consists of 13 residues. V dropped 3 bases and J dropped 6 bases, with 9 bases sitting between them. Germline CDR1 is SGHNT and CDR2 is YENEEA. Sequencing used immunoSEQ multiplex PCR; TCRdb keeps in-frame clones, though not all of them. The profile shows tens of thousands of clones, approximately 75% of them singletons. This sequence originates from an adult with an advanced solid tumor such as melanoma, head and neck, liver or kidney cancer. The J gene is TRBJ2-1, the V gene TRBV11-3; TRBD2 is a possible D gene (5 bases). This specimen was CD4+ or CD8+ T cells sorted from blood, taken in a trial of the OX40 agonist ivuxolimab. CDR3: CASSFRRGNEQFF. The CDR3 nucleotides read TGTGCCAGCAGCTTTAGACGGGGCAATGAGCAGTTCTTC.